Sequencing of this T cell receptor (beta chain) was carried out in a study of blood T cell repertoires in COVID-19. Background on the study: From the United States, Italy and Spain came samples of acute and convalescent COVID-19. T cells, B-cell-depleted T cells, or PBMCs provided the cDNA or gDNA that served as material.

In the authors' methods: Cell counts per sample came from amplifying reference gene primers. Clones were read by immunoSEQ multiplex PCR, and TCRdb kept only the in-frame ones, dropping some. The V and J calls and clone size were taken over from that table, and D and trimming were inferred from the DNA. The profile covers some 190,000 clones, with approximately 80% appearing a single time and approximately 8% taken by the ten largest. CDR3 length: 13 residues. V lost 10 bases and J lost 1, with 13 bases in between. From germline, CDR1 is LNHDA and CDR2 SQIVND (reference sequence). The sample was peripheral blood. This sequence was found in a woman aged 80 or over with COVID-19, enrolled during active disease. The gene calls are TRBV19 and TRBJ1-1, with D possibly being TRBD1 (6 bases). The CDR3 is CATSRDKNTEAFF. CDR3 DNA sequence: TGTGCCACGTCCCGGGACAAGAACACTGAAGCTTTCTTT.